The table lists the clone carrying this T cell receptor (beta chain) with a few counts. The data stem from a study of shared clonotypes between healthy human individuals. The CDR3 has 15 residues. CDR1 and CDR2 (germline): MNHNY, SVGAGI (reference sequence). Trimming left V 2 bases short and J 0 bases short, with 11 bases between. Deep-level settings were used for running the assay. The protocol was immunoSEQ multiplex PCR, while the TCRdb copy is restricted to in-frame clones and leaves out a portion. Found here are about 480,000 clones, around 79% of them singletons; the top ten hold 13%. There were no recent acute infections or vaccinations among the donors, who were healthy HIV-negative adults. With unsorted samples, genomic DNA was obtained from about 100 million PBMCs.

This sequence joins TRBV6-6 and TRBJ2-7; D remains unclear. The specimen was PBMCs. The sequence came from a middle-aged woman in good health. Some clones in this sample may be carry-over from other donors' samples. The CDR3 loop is CASSYEETGSYEQYF. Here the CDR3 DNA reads TGTGCCAGCAGTTACGAGGAAACGGGCTCCTACGAGCAGTACTTC.